A selection of T cell receptor beta chains follows, all from one sample in a study of T-cell memory formation after mild COVID-19. TCRdb reprocessed the 5' RACE reads via MiXCR and lists one record per CDR3 protein. Among about 110,000 distinct CDR3 sequences listed, under 15% were seen once. Sequencing was done on a sample of PBMCs or a T cell subset sorted from them (not recorded which). These receptors were collected from a man younger than 35 who had mild COVID-19 (a few samples of this study predate the infection). Cell type and time point are not known. CDR3s include the opening cysteine and the closing phenylalanine or tryptophan. A D gene is named only where the DNA matches it firmly. The listing skips clone size in some rows; elsewhere it reads once, few, many or a size class.

TRBV5-4	TRBJ2-3	-	TRBD2	CASSLGSGGPTDTQYF	TGTGCCAGCAGCTTGGGTAGCGGGGGGCCGACCGATACGCAGTATTTT
TRBV6-5	TRBJ1-1	few	-	CASSYSRALNTEAFF	TGTGCCAGCAGTTACTCCAGAGCCTTGAACACTGAAGCTTTCTTT
TRBV27	TRBJ1-5	few	-	CASSFQGPNQPQHF	TGTGCCAGCAGTTTCCAGGGCCCCAATCAGCCCCAGCATTTT
TRBV20-1	TRBJ1-5	few	-	CSARTGYSNQPQHF	TGCAGTGCTAGAACCGGATATAGCAATCAGCCCCAGCATTTT
TRBV6-2/TRBV6-3	TRBJ1-1	few	-	CASSYVGLDTEAFF	TGTGCCAGCAGTTACGTGGGACTGGATACTGAAGCTTTCTTT
TRBV7-3	TRBJ2-2	-	-	CASSPLQGSGELFF	TGTGCCAGCAGCCCCCTCCAGGGGTCCGGGGAGCTGTTTTTT
TRBV2	TRBJ2-5	-	-	CASRLYRATQETQYF	TGTGCCAGCAGACTTTACCGGGCCACCCAAGAGACCCAGTACTTC
TRBV4-1	TRBJ2-7	few	-	CASSQGLGAGYEQYF	TGCGCCAGCAGCCAAGGGCTGGGGGCGGGATACGAGCAGTACTTC
TRBV4-1	TRBJ1-1	few	TRBD1	CASSQGDREAFF	TGCGCCAGCAGCCAAGGGGACAGGGAAGCTTTCTTT
TRBV29-1	TRBJ1-4	many	TRBD1	CSVGQGGEKLFF	TGCAGCGTTGGACAGGGGGGAGAAAAACTGTTTTTT
TRBV15	TRBJ2-3	few	-	CATSRVGDTQYF	TGTGCCACCAGCAGAGTGGGAGATACGCAGTATTTT
TRBV6-5	TRBJ2-1	many	-	CASSLGQGDEQFF	TGTGCCAGCAGCCTGGGTCAGGGTGATGAGCAGTTCTTC
TRBV5-6	TRBJ2-2	-	-	CASSPLGANTGELFF	TGTGCCAGCAGCCCCTTGGGTGCGAACACCGGGGAGCTGTTTTTT
TRBV5-5	TRBJ2-1	-	-	CASSRGGGAFEQFF	TGTGCCAGCAGCCGCGGAGGGGGGGCCTTTGAGCAGTTCTTC
TRBV12-5	TRBJ2-7	few	-	CASAQYYEQYF	TGTGCTAGTGCCCAATACTACGAGCAGTACTTC
TRBV7-3	TRBJ2-1	many	-	CASSLDSSYNEQFF	TGTGCCAGCAGCTTGGACAGCTCCTACAATGAGCAGTTCTTC
TRBV4-2	TRBJ1-5	-	-	CASSQRDIQGGQPQHF	TGTGCCAGCAGCCAACGCGACATCCAGGGTGGTCAGCCCCAGCATTTT
TRBV5-1	TRBJ1-1	-	-	CASSWEGRGTTEAFF	TGCGCCAGCAGCTGGGAGGGCAGGGGAACGACTGAAGCTTTCTTT
TRBV7-9	TRBJ2-4	-	TRBD1	CASSPDRGNVGIQYF	TGTGCCAGCAGCCCGGACAGGGGGAACGTGGGCATTCAGTACTTC
TRBV19	TRBJ2-7	-	TRBD1	CASSIGTGTYEQYF	TGTGCCAGTAGTATCGGGACAGGAACCTACGAGCAGTACTTC
TRBV7-9	TRBJ1-1	-	TRBD1	CASSRSGGHTEAFF	TGTGCCAGCAGTAGATCAGGGGGCCACACTGAAGCTTTCTTT
TRBV7-3	TRBJ2-1	many	TRBD1	CASSLTGGPPSSYNEQFF	TGTGCCAGCAGCTTAACAGGGGGCCCTCCAAGCTCCTACAATGAGCAGTTCTTC
TRBV4-1	TRBJ2-7	-	TRBD2	CASSQQPGTSFYEQYF	TGCGCCAGCAGCCAACAGCCCGGGACTAGTTTCTACGAGCAGTACTTC
TRBV7-7	TRBJ1-2	few	-	CASSPGGPLKDGYTF	TGTGCCAGCAGCCCCGGAGGGCCGTTAAAGGATGGCTACACCTTC
TRBV12-3/TRBV12-4	TRBJ2-2	few	TRBD1	CASREDRGFVGELFF	TGTGCCAGCAGGGAGGACAGGGGATTTGTCGGGGAGCTGTTTTTT
TRBV4-1	TRBJ2-2	-	TRBD1	CASSTGGAPTGELFF	TGCGCCAGCAGCACAGGGGGCGCTCCCACCGGGGAGCTGTTTTTT
TRBV7-9	TRBJ1-2	few	-	CASSQWAVQGYTF	TGTGCCAGCAGCCAGTGGGCAGTCCAGGGCTACACCTTC
TRBV7-8	TRBJ1-1	few	-	CASSPRRKDTEAFF	TGTGCCAGCAGCCCGCGAAGAAAAGACACTGAAGCTTTCTTT
TRBV7-2	TRBJ2-1	few	TRBD2	CASSGGLAGNPYNEQFF	TGTGCCAGCAGCGGGGGGCTAGCGGGGAACCCCTACAATGAGCAGTTCTTC